The 3 T cell receptor beta chains listed next were all sequenced from one sample in a study of breast tumors, draining lymph nodes, adjacent tissues. The lymph nodes were axillary draining lymph nodes from breast cancer patients. TCRdb ran MiXCR on the multiplex PCR reads and lists one entry per CDR3 protein. The repertoire has under 250,000 distinct CDR3 sequences, 32% of them found once; the top ten carry over 1.1%. The sequencing input was axillary lymph node tissue. These receptor sequences come from a female donor with breast cancer. Some clones in this sample may be carry-over from other donors' samples.

The table lists this clonotype with many counts. The rearrangement uses TRBV11-3 and TRBJ2-5; 11 bases fit TRBD2. Germline assignment: CDR1 SGHNT and CDR2 YENEEA. V lost 4 bases and J lost 1; bases outside the gene matches: 11. This CDR3 has 18 residues. Here the CDR3 DNA reads TGTGCCAGCAGCTCCTGGACGCTTAGCGGGAGGGCCCAAGAGACCCAGTACTTC. This encodes CASSSWTLSGRAQETQYF.

This clonotype came up a few times. This chain connects TRBV5-1 to TRBJ1-1; TRBD1 aligns across 9 bases. This CDR3 spans 14 amino acids. After removal of 5 bases from V and 4 bases from J, the junction contained 6 bases not matched to a gene. Germline CDR1 is SGHRS and CDR2 is YFSETQ. The chain's CDR3 is CASRYLQGATEAFF. CDR3 sequence (DNA): TGCGCCAGCAGATACTTACAGGGGGCCACTGAAGCTTTCTTT.

This clonotype was seen ten or more times. V and J are TRBV2 and TRBJ1-2; possibly TRBD1 for D (5 bases). Per the germline V gene, CDR1 is SNHLY and CDR2 is FYNNEI. The CDR3 loop spans 14 amino acids. V dropped 4 bases and J dropped 5 bases, with 14 bases sitting between them. The CDR3 nucleotides read TGTGCCAGCAGTGGGCAGGGCGACCTATATGGCTACACCTTC. It encodes CASSGQGDLYGYTF. The full variable domain, with the rest looked up from reference TRBV2 and TRBJ1-2, is EPEVTQTPSHQVTQMGQEVILRCVPISNHLYFYWYRQILGQKVEFLVSFYNNEISEKSEIFDDQFSVERPDGSNFTLKIRSTKLEDSAMYFCASSGQGDLYGYTFGSGTRLTVV.